The 12 T cell receptor beta chains given below trace back to one sample, sequenced in a study of cytomegalovirus exposure and HLA in healthy donors listed by TCRdb under 2017. Library preparation was by the immunoSEQ multiplex PCR assay. The multiplex PCR relied on a mix of 60 forward primers for TCR Vbeta segments and 13 reverse primers for TCR Jbeta segments. The clones in this table, taken by TCRdb from immuneACCESS, are in-frame only. Not every clone is retained; where verified, under half of the shortfall comes from an unresolved V gene, and the cause of the rest is unknown. The sample table records 110,000 to 150,000 clones; approximately 84% of these occur just once. Of the sample, over 9.5% is held by the ten largest clones. Material: PBMCs. These receptors all come from a woman aged 60-75 years in good health and CMV-seropositive.

In its sample, this clone was seen once. The rearrangement uses TRBV28 and TRBJ2-7, with TRBD1 as a possible D gene (6 bases). There are 12 residues in the CDR3. Germline V gene data show CDR1 as MDHEN and CDR2 as SYDVKM. V lost 2 bases and J 6 bases, leaving 8 bases between the germline ends. In DNA form, the CDR3 reads TGTGCCAGCAGTTTAGACAGGAGCGAGCAGTACTTC. Its protein is CASSLDRSEQYF.

The chain links TRBV6-5 to TRBJ1-2, with D maybe TRBD1 (5 bases). Trimming took off 6 bases at V and 6 bases at J, with 11 bases between the two ends. The CDR3 covers 12 residues. Germline-derived CDR1 and CDR2 are MNHEY and SVGAGI. CDR3 loop: CASRSGGDGYTF. Here the CDR3 DNA reads TGTGCCAGCAGGTCCGGGGGTGATGGCTACACCTTC.

The chain carries TRBV4-3 and TRBJ2-3; 13 bases match TRBD2. There are 18 residues in the CDR3. Germline V gene data show CDR1 as LGHNA and CDR2 as YSLEER. The ends lost 0 bases at V and 3 bases at J; junction bases unmatched: 6. Here the CDR3 reads CASSQDTGTSGITDTQYF. The CDR3 DNA sequence: TGCGCCAGCAGCCAAGATACCGGGACTAGCGGGATTACAGATACGCAGTATTTT.

This clone was picked up many times. This sequence joins TRBV6-6 and TRBJ1-2; 11 bases map to TRBD1. The junction had 9 bases not matched to a gene; V was cut back by 6 bases and J by 3 bases. CDR1 and CDR2 (germline): MNHNY, SVGAGI (reference sequence). The CDR3 loop spans 16 amino acids. The CDR3 protein is CASSPRTGGIDYGYTF. CDR3 nucleotides: TGTGCCAGCAGCCCCCGGACAGGGGGCATAGACTATGGCTACACCTTC.

With respect to this clone: This likely comes from a read error, as the CDR3 has no conserved phenylalanine or tryptophan at its end. This sequence joins TRBV30 and TRBJ2-7; 7 bases are a match to TRBD1. V dropped 5 bases and J dropped 5; count of bases not matched to a gene: 3. Per germline, CDR1 GTSNPN and CDR2 SVGIG (reference sequence). CDR3 size: 11 residues. DNA for the CDR3: TGTGCCTGGGCTGACAGGGACGAGCAGTACCTC. Its protein is CAWADRDEQYL.

The chain couples TRBV14 to TRBJ2-1, with D tentatively TRBD2 (5 bases). The V end was cut by 1 base, the J end by 2 bases, with 12 bases between. Germline CDR1 and CDR2: SGHDN and FVKESK. The CDR3 spans 16 residues. CDR3 sequence (DNA): TGTGCCAGCAGCCAAGTAGAGGGAGACCCCTACAATGAGCAGTTCTTC. It encodes CASSQVEGDPYNEQFF.

The chain is built from TRBV18 and TRBJ2-1, with TRBD1 identical over 9 bases. The CDR3 runs to 15 residues. V gave up 3 bases and J gave up 4 bases; unmatched junction bases: 4. Germline CDR1 reads KGHSH; CDR2 reads LQKENI. CDR3 sequence reads: CASSPRQGVYNEQFF. The DNA for the CDR3 is TGTGCCAGCTCACCGAGACAGGGGGTTTACAATGAGCAGTTCTTC.

This chain connects TRBV10-3 to TRBJ2-2; 7 nucleotides match TRBD2. Germline loops: CDR1 ENHRY, CDR2 SYGVKD. CDR3 length: 15 amino acids. The J segment lost 0 bases and the V segment lost 2 bases, leaving 0 bases of the junction unmatched. CDR3 nucleotides: TGTGCCATCAGTGAGACTAGCGCGAACACCGGGGAGCTGTTTTTT. Translated, it gives CAISETSANTGELFF.

The chain combines TRBV2 with TRBJ2-5; 8 nucleotides match TRBD1. The germline gives CDR1 SNHLY, CDR2 FYNNEI. The V and J ends lost 6 bases and 4 bases, in that order; junction bases with no gene match: 7. The CDR3 is 14 amino acids. The CDR3 DNA reads TGTGCCAGCAGCGTTAACAGGGGGATAGAGACCCAGTACTTC. Its translation is CASSVNRGIETQYF.

The chain links TRBV14 to TRBJ2-7; 8 nucleotides line up with TRBD2. Germline values: CDR1 SGHDN, CDR2 FVKESK. The length of the CDR3 is 16 residues. V lost 4 bases to trimming and J lost 0 bases; unmatched junction nucleotides: 8. CDR3 bases: TGTGCCAGCAGCCCTTCCGGGACTAGGAGCTCCTACGAGCAGTACTTC. Amino acid sequence: CASSPSGTRSSYEQYF.

In this sample, this clone turned up once. The V and J genes are TRBV7-9 and TRBJ1-3; the match to TRBD1 covers 8 bases. V trimming: 4 bases; J trimming: 0 bases; junction bases outside the gene matches: 2. The CDR3 length is 15 residues. Germline V CDR1 and CDR2: SEHNR, FQNEAQ (reference sequence). CDR3 coding DNA: TGTGCCAGCAGCTCCCAGGGGGCCTCTGGAAACACCATATATTTT. It codes for CASSSQGASGNTIYF.

Of note for this clone: Other nucleotide sequences in the sample specify the same CDR3. The V gene is TRBV4-1, the J gene TRBJ2-1; 8 bases line up with TRBD2. This CDR3 region has 17 residues. CDR1 is MGHRA and CDR2 is YSYEKL in the germline V gene. J lost 1 base, V lost 0 bases, and 5 bases had no gene match. The CDR3 bases are TGCGCCAGCAGCCAAGATCTTGCGGGAGGATCCTACAATGAGCAGTTCTTC. Protein: CASSQDLAGGSYNEQFF.